This TCR beta chain was sequenced in a study of CD8 T cells in ankylosing spondylitis. Study-level points and caveats: Ankylosing spondylitis blood seemed to carry a telltale TCR beta motif made of under ten highly homologous variants.

CDR1 and CDR2 from the germline V gene are MNHEY and SVGAGI. Trimming cost V 2 bases and J 0 bases, with 8 bases left between them. The CDR3 length is 15 residues. This clonotype has just a few counts. Its specificity is not known. TCRdb called the 5' RACE reads again in MiXCR, with one record for every CDR3 protein. The sample yields fewer than 250,000 distinct CDR3 sequences, more than 25% seen once. V and J are TRBV6-5 and TRBJ2-1, with D perhaps TRBD2 (5 bases). Sample: blood, either unsorted or a sorted T cell fraction (not recorded which). This TCR was sampled from a male donor with ankylosing spondylitis or in good health (not recorded which). CDR3 nucleotide sequence: TGTGCCAGCAGTTACGAGGCGGGCTCCTACAATGAGCAGTTCTTC. Amino acid sequence: CASSYEAGSYNEQFF.